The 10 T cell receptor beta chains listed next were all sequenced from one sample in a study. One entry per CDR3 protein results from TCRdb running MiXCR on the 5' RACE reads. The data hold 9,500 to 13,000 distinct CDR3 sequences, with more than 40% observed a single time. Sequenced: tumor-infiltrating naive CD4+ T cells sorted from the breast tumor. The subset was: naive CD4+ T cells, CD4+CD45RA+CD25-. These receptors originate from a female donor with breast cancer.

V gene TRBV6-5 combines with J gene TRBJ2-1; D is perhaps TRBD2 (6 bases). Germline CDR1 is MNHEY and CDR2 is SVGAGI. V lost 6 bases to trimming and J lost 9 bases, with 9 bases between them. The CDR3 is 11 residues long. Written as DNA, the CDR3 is TGTGCCAGCAGCCATAGCGGTGAGCAGTTCTTC. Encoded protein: CASSHSGEQFF.

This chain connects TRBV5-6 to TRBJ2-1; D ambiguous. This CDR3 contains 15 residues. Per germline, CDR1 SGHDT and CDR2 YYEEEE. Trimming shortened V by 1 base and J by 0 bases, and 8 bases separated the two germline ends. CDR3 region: CASSLSVYSYNEQFF. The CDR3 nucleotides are TGTGCCAGCAGCTTGAGCGTGTACTCCTACAATGAGCAGTTCTTC.

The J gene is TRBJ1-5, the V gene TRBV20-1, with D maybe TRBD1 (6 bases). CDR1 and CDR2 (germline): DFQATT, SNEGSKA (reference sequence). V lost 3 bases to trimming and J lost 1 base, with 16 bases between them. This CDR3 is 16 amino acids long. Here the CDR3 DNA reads TGCAGTGCTAGGGAGTTACAGGGTTGGAGCAATCAGCCCCAGCATTTT. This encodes CSARELQGWSNQPQHF.

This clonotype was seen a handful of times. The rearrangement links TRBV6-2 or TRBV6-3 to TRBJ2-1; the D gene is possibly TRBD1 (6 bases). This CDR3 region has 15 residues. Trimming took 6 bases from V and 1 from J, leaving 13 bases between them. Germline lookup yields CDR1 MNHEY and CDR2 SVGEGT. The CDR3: CASSRTGQSYNEQFF. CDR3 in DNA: TGTGCCAGCAGCCGAACAGGACAGTCCTACAATGAGCAGTTCTTC.

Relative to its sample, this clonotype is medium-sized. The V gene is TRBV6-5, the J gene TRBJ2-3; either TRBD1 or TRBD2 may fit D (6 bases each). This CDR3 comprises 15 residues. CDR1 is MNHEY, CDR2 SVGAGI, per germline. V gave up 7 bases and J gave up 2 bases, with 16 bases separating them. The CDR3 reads CASKQGPGATDTQYF. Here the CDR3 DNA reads TGTGCCAGCAAACAAGGGCCGGGGGCCACAGATACGCAGTATTTT.

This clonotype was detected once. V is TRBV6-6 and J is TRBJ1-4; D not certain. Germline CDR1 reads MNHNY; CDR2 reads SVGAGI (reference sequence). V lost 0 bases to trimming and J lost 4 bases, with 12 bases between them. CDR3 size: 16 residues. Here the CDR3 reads CASSYSHPADNEKLFF. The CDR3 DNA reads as TGTGCCAGCAGTTACTCTCACCCAGCAGATAATGAAAAACTGTTTTTT.

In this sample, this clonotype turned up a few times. This CDR3 is CSASPDRYNEQFF. As DNA, the CDR3 is TGCAGTGCTAGTCCCGACAGGTACAATGAGCAGTTCTTC. The chain joins TRBV20-1 to TRBJ2-1; D perhaps matches TRBD1 (6 bases). This CDR3 has 13 amino acids. The V and J ends lost 3 bases and 4 bases respectively, with 10 bases between them. Germline V gives CDR1 DFQATT, CDR2 SNEGSKA (reference sequence).

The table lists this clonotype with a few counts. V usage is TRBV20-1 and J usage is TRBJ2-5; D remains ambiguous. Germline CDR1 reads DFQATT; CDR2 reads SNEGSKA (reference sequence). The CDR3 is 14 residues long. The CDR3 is CSPMLDHTEETQYF. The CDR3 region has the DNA TGCAGCCCCATGCTAGATCATACTGAAGAGACCCAGTACTTC.

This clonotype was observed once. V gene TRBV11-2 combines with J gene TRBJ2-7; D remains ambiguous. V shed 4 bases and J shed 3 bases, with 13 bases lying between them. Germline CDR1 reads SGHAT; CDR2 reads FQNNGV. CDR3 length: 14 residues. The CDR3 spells CASSSVGPSYEQYV. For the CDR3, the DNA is TGTGCCAGCAGCTCAGTTGGCCCGAGCTACGAGCAGTACGTC.

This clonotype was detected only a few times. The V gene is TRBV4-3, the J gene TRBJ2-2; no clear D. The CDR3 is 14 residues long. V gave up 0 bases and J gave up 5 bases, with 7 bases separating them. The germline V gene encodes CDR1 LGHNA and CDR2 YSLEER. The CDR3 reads CASSQDSLTGELFF. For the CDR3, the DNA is TGCGCCAGCAGCCAAGATTCGCTGACCGGGGAGCTGTTTTTT.